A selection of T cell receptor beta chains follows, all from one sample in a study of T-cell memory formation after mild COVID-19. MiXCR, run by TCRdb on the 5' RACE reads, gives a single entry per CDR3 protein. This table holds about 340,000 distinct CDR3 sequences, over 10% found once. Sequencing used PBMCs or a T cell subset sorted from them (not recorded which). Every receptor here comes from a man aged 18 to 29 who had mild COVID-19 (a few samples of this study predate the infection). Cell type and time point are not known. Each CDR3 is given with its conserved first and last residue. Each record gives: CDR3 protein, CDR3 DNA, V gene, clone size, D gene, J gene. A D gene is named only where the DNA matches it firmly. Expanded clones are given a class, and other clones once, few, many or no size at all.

CSAAPGGEKLFF | TGCAGTGCTGCCCCAGGTGGCGAAAAACTGTTTTTT | TRBV20-1 | - | - | TRBJ1-4
CASSFFRGANQPQHF | TGTGCCAGCAGTTTTTTCAGGGGGGCGAATCAGCCCCAGCATTTT | TRBV5-5 | few | TRBD1 | TRBJ1-5
CASSRGYNEQFF | TGTGCCAGCAGTCGAGGATACAATGAGCAGTTCTTC | TRBV6-6 | many | - | TRBJ2-1
CASSYGGETGELFF | TGTGCCAGCAGTTACGGAGGGGAAACCGGGGAGCTGTTTTTT | TRBV7-3 | - | - | TRBJ2-2
CSAWDTFGEQYF | TGCAGCGCTTGGGACACCTTCGGGGAGCAGTACTTC | TRBV29-1 | many | - | TRBJ2-7
CASSQGGQGRYNEQFF | TGCGCCAGCAGCCAAGGGGGACAGGGACGTTACAATGAGCAGTTCTTC | TRBV4-3 | - | TRBD1 | TRBJ2-1
CASSLDGAIAKNIQYF | TGTGCCAGCAGCTTAGATGGCGCGATAGCCAAAAACATTCAGTACTTC | TRBV7-6 | few | - | TRBJ2-4
CASSLTWTANEQFF | TGTGCCAGCAGTTTAACTTGGACAGCCAATGAGCAGTTCTTC | TRBV27 | - | - | TRBJ2-1
CASSEPVMTPLHF | TGTGCCAGCAGTGAACCCGTAATGACACCCCTCCACTTT | TRBV6-1 | - | - | TRBJ1-6
CASSQGLGQGRGETQYF | TGTGCCAGCAGCCAAGGACTGGGACAGGGAAGAGGAGAGACCCAGTACTTC | TRBV4-2 | - | TRBD1 | TRBJ2-5
CASSLGIRGRDDSPLHF | TGTGCCAGCAGTTTGGGAATAAGGGGCCGTGATGATTCACCCCTCCACTTT | TRBV12-3/TRBV12-4 | many | - | TRBJ1-6
CSAPGTTRETQYF | TGCAGTGCTCCCGGGACCACCCGGGAGACCCAGTACTTC | TRBV20-1 | few | - | TRBJ2-5
CSVAGGYTDTQYF | TGCAGCGTTGCCGGCGGATACACAGATACGCAGTATTTT | TRBV29-1 | - | - | TRBJ2-3
CASSALGRSGNTIYF | TGTGCCAGCAGCGCCCTAGGGCGCTCTGGAAACACCATATATTTT | TRBV9 | - | - | TRBJ1-3
CATSRGTPSVTGVEQYF | TGTGCCACCAGCAGAGGTACCCCCTCCGTGACAGGGGTCGAGCAGTACTTC | TRBV15 | once | TRBD1 | TRBJ2-7
CASSLTGGEETQYF | TGTGCCAGCTCACTCACAGGGGGTGAGGAGACCCAGTACTTC | TRBV18 | few | TRBD1 | TRBJ2-5
CSVNRGGAATDTQYF | TGCAGCGTTAACCGAGGGGGGGCGGCGACAGATACGCAGTATTTT | TRBV29-1 | few | - | TRBJ2-3
CASSLAPGPRAEKLFF | TGTGCCAGCAGCTTAGCCCCCGGCCCGAGGGCTGAAAAACTGTTTTTT | TRBV7-2 | few | - | TRBJ1-4
CASNHPGGDAFF | TGTGCCAGCAACCACCCGGGCGGGGATGCTTTCTTT | TRBV27 | - | - | TRBJ1-1
CSARRLAGGTDTQYF | TGCAGTGCTAGGCGTCTAGCGGGGGGAACAGATACGCAGTATTTT | TRBV20-1 | - | TRBD2 | TRBJ2-3
CASSSTGNAGELFF | TGTGCCAGCAGCTCCACAGGGAACGCCGGGGAGCTGTTTTTT | TRBV7-3 | - | - | TRBJ2-2
CASSLALDRAGTEAFF | TGTGCCAGCAGCTTAGCCCTCGACAGGGCAGGCACTGAAGCTTTCTTT | TRBV7-8 | few | TRBD1 | TRBJ1-1
CASTLGSRNTEAFF | TGTGCCAGCACATTGGGCAGCAGAAACACTGAAGCTTTCTTT | TRBV6-5 | - | - | TRBJ1-1
CASSLRRVQETQYF | TGTGCCAGCAGCTTAAGGCGGGTCCAAGAGACCCAGTACTTC | TRBV7-9 | - | - | TRBJ2-5
CASRLYSYEQYF | TGTGCCAGCAGACTTTACTCCTACGAGCAGTACTTC | TRBV6-1 | - | - | TRBJ2-7